The 13 T cell receptor beta chains below were found in one sample sequenced in a study of glioma-infiltrating T cells after dendritic cell vaccination. As to time point: after dendritic cell vaccination, including at tumor progression/relapse. Some clones are missing from TCRdb's copy, which holds only in-frame ones; the method was immunoSEQ multiplex PCR. The sample yields 75,000 to 95,000 clones, roughly 77% seen once. The sample in question was blood, obtained after dendritic cell vaccination. Receptors originate from a human donor with glioblastoma.

This chain connects TRBV28 to TRBJ1-3; D remains ambiguous. The CDR3 covers 14 residues. Germline V gene sequence: CDR1 MDHEN, CDR2 SYDVKM. Between the trimmed V and J ends, which lost 5 bases and 1 base, there was a span of 9 bases. The CDR3 DNA follows: TGTGCCAGCAGTGCTCACAGTTCTGGAAACACCATATATTTT. Residues: CASSAHSSGNTIYF.

The sample holds a few counts of this clone. V gene TRBV5-1 combines with J gene TRBJ2-1; 7 bases agree with TRBD1. Germline V gene lookup returns CDR1 SGHRS and CDR2 YFSETQ. The CDR3 runs 14 residues. The V and J ends lost 4 bases and 3 bases, in that order; junction bases with no gene match: 4. CDR3 loop: CASSAGTDYNEQFF. CDR3 sequence (DNA): TGCGCCAGCAGCGCAGGGACAGACTACAATGAGCAGTTCTTC.

The chain links TRBV27 to TRBJ2-1; TRBD1 agrees at 7 bases. Germline V CDR1 and CDR2: MNHEY, SMNVEV (reference sequence). V lost 3 bases to trimming and J lost 0 bases; unmatched junction nucleotides: 2. The CDR3 has 15 amino acids. CDR3 residues: CASSFDRDSYNEQFF. As DNA, the CDR3 is TGTGCCAGCAGTTTCGACAGGGACTCCTACAATGAGCAGTTCTTC.

The rearrangement joins TRBV5-6 to TRBJ2-7, with 12 bases identical to TRBD1. The CDR3 spans 15 residues. Trimming removed 0 bases from V and 9 bases from J; junction bases left unmatched: 7. The V gene's germline CDR1 is SGHDT and CDR2 YYEEEE. The CDR3 DNA sequence: TGTGCCAGCAGCTTGGGGGACAGGGGGCTCGACGGGCAGTACGTC. Translating gives CASSLGDRGLDGQYV.

V is TRBV5-1 and J is TRBJ2-7; 10 bases match TRBD2. V shed 3 bases and J 5 bases; nucleotides not matched to a gene: 8. The CDR3 sequence is 15 residues long. From germline, CDR1 is SGHRS and CDR2 YFSETQ. The chain's CDR3 is CASSSGLAKIDEQYF. As DNA, the CDR3 is TGCGCCAGCAGCTCGGGACTAGCGAAGATCGACGAGCAGTACTTC.

The chain links TRBV19 to TRBJ1-2, with a tentative D call TRBD1 (6 bases). The CDR3 covers 14 residues. The V gene lost 4 bases and the J gene lost 4 bases, with 13 bases spanning the gap. CDR1 LNHDA and CDR2 SQIVND come from the germline V gene (reference sequence). CDR3 amino acids: CASSTGEGFYGYTF. The CDR3 coding sequence is TGTGCCAGTAGTACAGGGGAGGGCTTCTATGGCTACACCTTC.

A single count supports this clone. V and J are TRBV28 and TRBJ1-1; D might be TRBD1 (5 bases). The V and J ends lost 6 bases and 3 bases respectively, with 14 bases between them. Germline V lookup: CDR1 MDHEN, CDR2 SYDVKM. The CDR3 has 14 residues. The CDR3: CASSPRTIYTEAFF. The CDR3 nucleotides read TGTGCCAGCAGCCCCCGGACAATTTACACTGAAGCTTTCTTT.

V usage is TRBV6-1 and J usage is TRBJ1-2, with D unresolved. The CDR3 totals 15 residues. In germline, CDR1 is MNHNS, CDR2 SASEGT. V was pared by 5 bases and J by 4 bases, with 17 bases between. This CDR3 reads CASSPTHDAGYGYTF. In DNA form, the CDR3 reads TGTGCCAGCAGTCCCACTCACGACGCGGGCTATGGCTACACCTTC.

The chain is built from TRBV6-6 and TRBJ2-5; tentative D call: TRBD2 (5 bases). The germline gives CDR1 MNHNY, CDR2 SVGAGI (reference sequence). Trimming left V 4 bases short and J 9 bases short, with 15 bases between. This CDR3 is 13 amino acids long. CDR3 in DNA: TGTGCCAGCAGTTCCTTAGGCCAGGAGGCCCAGTACTTC. It specifies CASSSLGQEAQYF.

This sequence joins TRBV14 and TRBJ1-2; a weak D match, TRBD1 (5 bases). CDR1 SGHDN and CDR2 FVKESK come from the germline V gene. V was clipped by 8 bases and J by 0 bases, with 10 bases between them. This CDR3 region has 13 residues. The CDR3 here is CASSTGSNYGYTF. CDR3 bases: TGTGCCAGCTCAACAGGTTCTAACTATGGCTACACCTTC.

This rearrangement joins TRBV14 to TRBJ2-2; 8 bases line up with TRBD1. J was trimmed by 6 bases and V by 4 bases; bases with no gene match: 13. The CDR3 totals 17 residues. Germline V gene lookup returns CDR1 SGHDN and CDR2 FVKESK. The DNA of the CDR3 is TGTGCCAGCAGCCTTAAACTCGGACAGGGAATTCCCGGGGAGCTGTTTTTT. Protein product: CASSLKLGQGIPGELFF.

The chain joins TRBV5-6 to TRBJ2-2; 8 bases are a match to TRBD2. Germline V gene lookup returns CDR1 SGHDT and CDR2 YYEEEE. The CDR3 runs 16 residues. V lost 0 bases, J lost 5 bases, and 6 bases stayed unmatched. The CDR3 protein is CASSLVRGGLTGELFF. The CDR3 DNA is TGTGCCAGCAGCTTGGTTCGGGGGGGCTTAACCGGGGAGCTGTTTTTT.

V is TRBV7-9 and J is TRBJ1-4; the D gene is possibly TRBD1 (6 bases). Germline V gives CDR1 SEHNR, CDR2 FQNEAQ (reference sequence). This CDR3 is built from 15 residues. Trimming removed 5 bases from V and 2 bases from J, with 12 bases in between. The CDR3 sequence: CASSPPGQTNEKLFF. In DNA form, the CDR3 reads TGTGCCAGCAGCCCCCCCGGACAGACTAATGAAAAACTGTTTTTT.